This T cell receptor (beta chain) was sequenced for a study of regulatory T cells in long-lasting Graves disease. The authors built TCR beta libraries using iRepertoire HTBI primers and Arm-PCR of CDR3 regions. MiXCR, applied by TCRdb to the multiplex PCR reads, yields one record per CDR3 protein. The data show roughly 410,000 distinct CDR3 sequences, 15% seen once. The study, taken as a whole, reports: With persistent disease, TRBV28, TRBJ1-2 and TRBJ2-5 were the favored segments.

This clonotype was counted only a few times. Its antigen is still unknown. Time point defined: newly diagnosed GD, antithyroid drugs for less than 3 months. PBMC RNA served as the TCR library source. Germline CDR1 is SGDLS and CDR2 is YYNGEE. This CDR3 spans 13 amino acids. V gave up 4 bases and J gave up 5 bases, with 10 bases separating them. These data also formed part of another study, on T cells in Graves' hyperthyroidism and ophthalmopathy. As that report states: The study enrolled patients aged 18 to 65 with newly diagnosed hyperthyroidism of under 2 months' duration.

This sequence originates from a woman between 40 and 55 years old with Graves disease. The input for sequencing was peripheral blood mononuclear cells (PBMCs), taken at new diagnosis, from a patient treated with antithyroid drugs. The V call is TRBV9, the J call TRBJ2-1; perhaps TRBD2 as D (5 bases). The chain's CDR3 is CASSSSSHNEQFF. As DNA, the CDR3 is TGTGCCAGCAGCTCATCTAGCCACAATGAGCAGTTCTTC.